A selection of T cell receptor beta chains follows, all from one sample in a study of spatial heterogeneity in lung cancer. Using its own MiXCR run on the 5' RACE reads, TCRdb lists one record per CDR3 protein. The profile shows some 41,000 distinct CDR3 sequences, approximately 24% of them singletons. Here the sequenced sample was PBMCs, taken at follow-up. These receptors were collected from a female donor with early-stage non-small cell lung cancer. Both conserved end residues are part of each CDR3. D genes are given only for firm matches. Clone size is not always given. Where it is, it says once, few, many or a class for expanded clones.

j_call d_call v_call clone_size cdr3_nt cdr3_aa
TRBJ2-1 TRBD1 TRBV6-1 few TGTGCCAGCAGACGCATTTTCGGGACAGGGGGCTTCAATGAGCAGTTCTTC CASRRIFGTGGFNEQFF
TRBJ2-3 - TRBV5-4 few TGTGCCAGCAGCGGCGGCTCCGGCACAGATACGCAGTATTTT CASSGGSGTDTQYF
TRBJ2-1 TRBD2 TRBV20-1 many TGCAGTGCTGGCGTAGCGGGGGGGCCTAATGAGCAGTTCTTC CSAGVAGGPNEQFF
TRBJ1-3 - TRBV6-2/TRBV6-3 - TGTGCCAGCAGTCTCGAAGGGCGGTTGGTCGATTTT CASSLEGRLVDF
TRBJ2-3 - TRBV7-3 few TGTGCCAGCAGACCCACAGGGAGAGATACGCAGTATTTT CASRPTGRDTQYF
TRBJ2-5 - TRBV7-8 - TGTGCCAGCAGCTTCCTAGACAGGCCGGGGTCAGAGACCCAGTACTTC CASSFLDRPGSETQYF
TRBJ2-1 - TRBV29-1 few TGCAGCGTTGAAGACCCCCGGGGAGCTTACTACAATGAGCAGTTCTTC CSVEDPRGAYYNEQFF
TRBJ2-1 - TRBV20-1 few TGCAGTGCTAGAGTCGCCGGACACCGATCCTACAATGAGCAGTTCTTC CSARVAGHRSYNEQFF
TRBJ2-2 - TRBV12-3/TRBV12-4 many TGTGCCAGCAGTTTGGCCTTGAACACCGGGGAGCTGTTTTTT CASSLALNTGELFF
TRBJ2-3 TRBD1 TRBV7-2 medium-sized TGTGCCAGCAGCACAGGGGGGAGCACAGATACGCAGTATTTT CASSTGGSTDTQYF
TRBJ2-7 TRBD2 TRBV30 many TGTGCCTGGAGTAAGACTAGCGGGCTCTACGAGCAGTACTTC CAWSKTSGLYEQYF
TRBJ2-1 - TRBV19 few TGTGCCAGTAGTATGGCACAGGGCTACAATGAGCAGTTCTTC CASSMAQGYNEQFF
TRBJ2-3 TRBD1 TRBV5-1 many TGCGCCAGCAGCTTGGGGACAGGGGCCCTCACAGATACGCAGTATTTT CASSLGTGALTDTQYF
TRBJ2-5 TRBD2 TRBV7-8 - TGTGCCAGCAGCTTAGTAAGACTAGCGGGAGGGTGGGAGACCCAGTACTTC CASSLVRLAGGWETQYF
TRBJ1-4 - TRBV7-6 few TGTGCCAGCAGCTTAGCGCCAGCAACTAATGAAAAACTGTTTTTT CASSLAPATNEKLFF
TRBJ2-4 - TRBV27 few TGTGCCAGCAGCGCAGGAATGTTAGCCAAAAACATTCAGTACTTC CASSAGMLAKNIQYF
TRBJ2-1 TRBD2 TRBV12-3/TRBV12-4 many TGTGCCAGCAGTTTTCCGCGAGCGGGGGGCCTACAGTTCTTC CASSFPRAGGLQFF
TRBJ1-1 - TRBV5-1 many TGCGCCAGCAGCCCCCGTGAAGGGAACACTGAAGCTTTCTTT CASSPREGNTEAFF
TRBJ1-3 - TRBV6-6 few TGTGCCACCAGTGGCTGGAACTCTGGAAACACCATATATTTT CATSGWNSGNTIYF
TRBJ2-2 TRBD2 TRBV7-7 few TGTGCTAGCAGCCCCGGGACTAGGGGCACCGGGGAGCTGTTTTTT CASSPGTRGTGELFF
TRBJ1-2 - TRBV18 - TGTGCCAGCTCACCAAGTGTAGGGAACTATGGCTACACCTTC CASSPSVGNYGYTF
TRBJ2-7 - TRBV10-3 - TGTGCCATCAGTGAGGGCGCCGGATCCTACGAGCAGTACTTC CAISEGAGSYEQYF
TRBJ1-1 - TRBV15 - TGTGCCACCAGCAGAGAGGTGGGGATCACTGAAGCTTTCTTT CATSREVGITEAFF
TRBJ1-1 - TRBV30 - TGTGCCTGGAGTGTACAGGGATCCACTGAAGCTTTCTTT CAWSVQGSTEAFF
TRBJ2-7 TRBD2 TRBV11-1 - TGTGCCAGCAGCATCCTAGCGGGGATCTCCTACGAGCAGTACTTC CASSILAGISYEQYF
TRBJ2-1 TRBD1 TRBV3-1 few TGTGCCAGCAGCCAAGGGGACAGGGGGTACAATGAGCAGTTCTTC CASSQGDRGYNEQFF
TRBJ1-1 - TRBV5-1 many TGCGCCAGCAGCTCGCCGGACAGCGGTAACACTGAAGCTTTCTTT CASSSPDSGNTEAFF
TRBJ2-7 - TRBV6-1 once TGTGCCAGCAGTGAACATCGCGGCAGGGGCACCTACGAGCAGTACTTC CASSEHRGRGTYEQYF
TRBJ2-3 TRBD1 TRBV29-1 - TGCAGCGTTCGGACAGGGGTCACAGATACGCAGTATTTT CSVRTGVTDTQYF
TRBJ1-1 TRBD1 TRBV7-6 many TGTGCCAGCAGCCCTGGACAGGGTAAAGCTTTCTTT CASSPGQGKAFF
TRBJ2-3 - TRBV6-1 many TGTGCCAGCAGTATTATTCAGGGGACAGATACGCAGTATTTT CASSIIQGTDTQYF
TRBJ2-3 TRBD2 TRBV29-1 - TGCAGCGTGATGCTAGCGGGGGGGAACACAGATACGCAGTATTTT CSVMLAGGNTDTQYF
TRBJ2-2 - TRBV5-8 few TGTGCCAGCAGCCGAGAGCCTCGGACCGGGGAGCTGTTTTTT CASSREPRTGELFF
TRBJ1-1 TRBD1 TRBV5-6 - TGTGTCAGCAGCTCCGGACAGGGCTACACTGAAGCTTTCTTT CVSSSGQGYTEAFF
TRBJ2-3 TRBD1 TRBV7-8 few TGTGCCAGCAGCTCGACAGGGAGCGAAGATACGCAGTATTTT CASSSTGSEDTQYF
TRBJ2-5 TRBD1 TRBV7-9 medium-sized TGTGCCAGCAGCCCCCCGGGACAGAGAGAGACCCAGTACTTC CASSPPGQRETQYF
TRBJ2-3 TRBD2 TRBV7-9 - TGTGCCAGCAGCAAGGGACTAGCGGGACGCGGAACGCAGTATTTT CASSKGLAGRGTQYF
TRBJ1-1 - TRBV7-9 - TGTGCCAGCAGCCTTCAAGGGGGATACACTGAAGCTTTCTTT CASSLQGGYTEAFF
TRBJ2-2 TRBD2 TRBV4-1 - TGCGCCAGCAGCCAAGAATCGGGGGGGTTCCCTCCCGGGGAGCTGTTTTTT CASSQESGGFPPGELFF
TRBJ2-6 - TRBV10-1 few TGCGCCAGCATCCCGGACAGTCTATGCTTCTCTGGGGCCAACGTCCTGACTTTC CASIPDSLCFSGANVLTF
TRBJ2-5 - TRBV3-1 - TGTGCCAGCAGCCAAGATCCAAAGCCGAGGCTGGAGACCCAGTACTTC CASSQDPKPRLETQYF
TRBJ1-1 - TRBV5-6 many TGTGCCAGCAGCTGGGGAGGGGTCACTGAAGCTTTCTTT CASSWGGVTEAFF
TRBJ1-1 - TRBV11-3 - TGTGCCAGCAGCTTAGAGGCCGCCGGTGAAGCTTTCTTT CASSLEAAGEAFF
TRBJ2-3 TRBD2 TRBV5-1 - TGCGCCAGCAGCCCCGCAGGAGCGGGGGCTGTAGATACGCAGTATTTT CASSPAGAGAVDTQYF
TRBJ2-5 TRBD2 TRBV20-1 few TGCAGTGCTAGACGGATGGCAGCGGGGCAGAGGGAGACCCAGTACTTC CSARRMAAGQRETQYF
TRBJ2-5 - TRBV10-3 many TGTGCCATCAGTGAGTCGAGGGGGATAGAGACCCAGTACTTC CAISESRGIETQYF